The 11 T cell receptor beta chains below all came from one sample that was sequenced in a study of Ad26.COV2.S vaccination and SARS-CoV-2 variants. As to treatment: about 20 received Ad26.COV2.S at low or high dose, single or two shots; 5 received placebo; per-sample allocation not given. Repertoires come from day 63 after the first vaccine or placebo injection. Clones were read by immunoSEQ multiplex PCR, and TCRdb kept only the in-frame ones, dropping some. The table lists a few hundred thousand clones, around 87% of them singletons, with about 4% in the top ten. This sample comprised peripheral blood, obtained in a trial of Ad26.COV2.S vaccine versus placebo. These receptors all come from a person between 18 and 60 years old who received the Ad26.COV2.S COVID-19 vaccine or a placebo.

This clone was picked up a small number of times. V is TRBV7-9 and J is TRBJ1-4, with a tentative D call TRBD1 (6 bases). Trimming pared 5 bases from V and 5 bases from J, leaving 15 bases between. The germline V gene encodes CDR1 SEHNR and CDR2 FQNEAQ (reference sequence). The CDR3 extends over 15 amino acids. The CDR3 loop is CASSNPGTRNEKLFF. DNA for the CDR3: TGTGCCAGCAGCAATCCCGGGACACGGAATGAAAAACTGTTTTTT.

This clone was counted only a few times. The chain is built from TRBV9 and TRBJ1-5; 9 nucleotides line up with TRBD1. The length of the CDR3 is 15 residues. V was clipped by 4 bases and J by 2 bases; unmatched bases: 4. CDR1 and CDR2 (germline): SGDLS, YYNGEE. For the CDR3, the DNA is TGTGCCAGCAGCCGAACAGGGGGCGGCAATCAGCCCCAGCATTTT. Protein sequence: CASSRTGGGNQPQHF.

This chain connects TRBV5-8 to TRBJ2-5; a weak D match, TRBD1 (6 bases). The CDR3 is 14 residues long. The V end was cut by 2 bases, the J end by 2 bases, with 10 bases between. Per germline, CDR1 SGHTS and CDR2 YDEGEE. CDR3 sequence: CASSLRQVQETQYF. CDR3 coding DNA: TGTGCCAGCAGCTTAAGACAGGTTCAAGAGACCCAGTACTTC.

This chain's CDR3 is CASSPAGDGYTF. CDR3 DNA: TGTGCCAGCAGTCCCGCGGGGGACGGCTACACCTTC. The gene calls are TRBV7-9 and TRBJ1-2, with D perhaps matching TRBD1 (5 bases). The CDR3 contains 12 residues. CDR1 and CDR2 from the germline V gene are SEHNR and FQNEAQ (reference sequence). V lost 6 bases and J lost 8, with 13 bases in between.

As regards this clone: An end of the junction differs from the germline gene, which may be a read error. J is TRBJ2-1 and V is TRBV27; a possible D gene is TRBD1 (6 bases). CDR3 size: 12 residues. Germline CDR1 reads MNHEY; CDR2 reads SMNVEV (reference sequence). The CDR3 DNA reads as TGCGCGACAGGCCCCGGGGACAATGAGCAGTTCTTC. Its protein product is CATGPGDNEQFF.

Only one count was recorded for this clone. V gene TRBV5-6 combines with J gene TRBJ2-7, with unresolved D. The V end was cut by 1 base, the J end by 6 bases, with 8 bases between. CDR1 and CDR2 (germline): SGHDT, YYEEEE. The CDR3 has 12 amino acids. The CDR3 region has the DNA TGTGCCAGCAGCTTGACTTCCCTCGAGCAGTACTTC. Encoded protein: CASSLTSLEQYF.

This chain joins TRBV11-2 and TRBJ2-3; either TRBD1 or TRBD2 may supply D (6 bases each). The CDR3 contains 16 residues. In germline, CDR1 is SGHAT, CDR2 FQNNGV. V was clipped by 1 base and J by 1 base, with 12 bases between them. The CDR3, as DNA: TGTGCCAGCAGCTTAGCGATGGGGGGCCGCACAGATACGCAGTATTTT. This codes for CASSLAMGGRTDTQYF.

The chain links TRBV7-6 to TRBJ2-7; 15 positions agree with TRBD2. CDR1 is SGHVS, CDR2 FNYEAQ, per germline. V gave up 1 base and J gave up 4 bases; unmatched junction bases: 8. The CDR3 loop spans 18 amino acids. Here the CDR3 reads CASSLEPGLAGGSYEQYF. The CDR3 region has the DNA TGTGCCAGCAGCTTAGAGCCGGGACTAGCGGGGGGCTCTTACGAGCAGTACTTC.

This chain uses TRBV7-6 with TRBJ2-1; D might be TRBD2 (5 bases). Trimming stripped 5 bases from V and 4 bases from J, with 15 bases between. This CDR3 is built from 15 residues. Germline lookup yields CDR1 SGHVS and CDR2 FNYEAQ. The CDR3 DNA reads TGTGCCAGCAGCCCGGGTGAGGGCCCTTACAATGAGCAGTTCTTC. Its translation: CASSPGEGPYNEQFF. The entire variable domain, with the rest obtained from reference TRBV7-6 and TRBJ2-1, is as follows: GAGVSQSPRYKVTKRGQDVALRCDPISGHVSLYWYRQALGQGPEFLTYFNYEAQQDKSGLPNDRFSAERPEGSISTLTIQRTEQRDSAMYRCASSPGEGPYNEQFFGPGTRLTVL.

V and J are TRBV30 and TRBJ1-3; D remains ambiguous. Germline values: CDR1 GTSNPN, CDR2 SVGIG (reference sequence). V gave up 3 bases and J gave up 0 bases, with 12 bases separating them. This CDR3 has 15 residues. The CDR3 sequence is CAWRGDGASGNTIYF. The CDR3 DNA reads TGTGCCTGGAGAGGCGATGGAGCCTCTGGAAACACCATATATTTT.

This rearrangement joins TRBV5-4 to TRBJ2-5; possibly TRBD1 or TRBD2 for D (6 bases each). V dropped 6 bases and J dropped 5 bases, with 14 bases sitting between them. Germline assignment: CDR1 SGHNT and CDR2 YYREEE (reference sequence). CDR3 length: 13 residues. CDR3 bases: TGTGCCAGCAACCGGAGGGGGTCGGAGACCCAGTACTTC. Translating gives CASNRRGSETQYF.